This is a list of T cell receptor beta chains from one sample in a study of blood T cell repertoires in COVID-19. TCRdb's copy holds only in-frame clones and misses some; the assay was immunoSEQ multiplex PCR. Of some 210,000 clones in the sample, about 90% were seen once. Sequencing was performed on peripheral blood. The receptors originated from a man in his thirties or forties with acute or convalescent COVID-19. Both conserved end residues are part of each CDR3. The D gene is left open where the match is weak. A row's size may be missing; if present it is once, few, many or a size class.

CASNGQGAGTEAFF TGCGCCAGCAACGGACAGGGGGCGGGCACTGAAGCTTTCTTT TRBJ1-1 TRBV10-1 TRBD1 .
CAWRGKRGGYNEQFF TGTGCCTGGAGAGGAAAAAGGGGGGGCTACAATGAGCAGTTCTTC TRBJ2-1 TRBV30 . .
CASSSGGAGWETQYF TGTGCCAGCAGTTCCGGGGGTGCGGGGTGGGAGACCCAGTACTTC TRBJ2-5 TRBV28 . once
CAWSGPGKEKLFF TGTGCCTGGAGTGGTCCAGGGAAAGAAAAACTGTTTTTT TRBJ1-4 TRBV30 . .
CASSILRGNTEAFF TGTGCCAGCAGTATCCTCAGGGGGAACACTGAAGCTTTCTTT TRBJ1-1 TRBV27 . .
CASSIGRTGGRQTQYF TGTGCCAGTAGTATAGGGAGGACAGGGGGCAGGCAGACCCAGTACTTC TRBJ2-5 TRBV19 TRBD1 .
CASSGRLYEQYF TGTGCCAGCTCCGGGAGACTCTACGAGCAGTACTTC TRBJ2-7 TRBV18 . .
CASSLGQGGTEAFF TGCGCCAGCAGCTTGGGACAGGGCGGCACTGAAGCTTTCTTT TRBJ1-1 TRBV5-1 TRBD1 .
CASSLRRGGTTGELFF TGTGCCAGCAGCTTAAGGCGGGGGGGCACGACCGGGGAGCTGTTTTTT TRBJ2-2 TRBV7-2 TRBD2 few
CASRTSGGNYEQYF TGTGCCAGCAGAACTAGCGGAGGAAACTACGAGCAGTACTTC TRBJ2-7 TRBV28 TRBD2 .
CASSSRGQHTDTQYF TGTGCCAGCAGCTCAAGAGGTCAGCACACAGATACGCAGTATTTT TRBJ2-3 TRBV9 . .
CASSESPLSNQPQHF TGTGCCAGCAGTGAGTCCCCACTCAGCAATCAGCCCCAGCATTTT TRBJ1-5 TRBV2 . .
CATSRATFRVRGTEAFF TGTGCCACCAGCAGAGCCACGTTCAGGGTTAGGGGCACTGAAGCTTTCTTT TRBJ1-1 TRBV15 . .
CASTPDNSYEQYF TGTGCCAGCACTCCGGACAACTCCTACGAGCAGTACTTC TRBJ2-7 TRBV28 . .
CASTIGLAGSYEQYF TGTGCCAGCACCATCGGACTAGCGGGATCCTACGAGCAGTACTTC TRBJ2-7 TRBV2 TRBD2 .
CASSRTSGPKTQYF TGTGCCAGCAGCCGGACTAGCGGACCTAAGACGCAGTATTTT TRBJ2-3 TRBV27 TRBD2 .
CASSGVGGYGYGYTF TGCGCCAGCAGTGGAGTGGGAGGCTACGGCTATGGCTACACCTTC TRBJ1-2 TRBV10-2 . .
CASSFNGQTSAFF TGTGCCAGCAGTTTCAATGGACAGACTTCAGCTTTCTTT TRBJ1-1 TRBV12-3/TRBV12-4 . .
CATTYDRYNTGELFF TGCGCCACCACTTATGACAGATATAACACCGGGGAGCTGTTTTTT TRBJ2-2 TRBV5-1 . .
CASTLGRLNTQYF TGTGCCAGCACCTTGGGGAGACTGAATACGCAGTATTTT TRBJ2-3 TRBV5-6 . .
CATSTGQGEQPQHF TGTGCCACCAGCACGGGACAGGGTGAACAGCCCCAGCATTTT TRBJ1-5 TRBV15 TRBD1 .
CASRRRTGYEQYF TGTGCCAGCAGACGCCGGACAGGCTACGAGCAGTACTTC TRBJ2-7 TRBV27 TRBD1 .
CASSQENNSPLHF TGTGCCAGCAGTCAGGAAAATAATTCACCCCTCCACTTT TRBJ1-6 TRBV2 . once
CASSPAGGDTQYF TGTGCCAGTAGTCCGGCGGGGGGAGATACGCAGTATTTT TRBJ2-3 TRBV19 TRBD2 .
CASSLGVTTSYEQYF TGCGCCAGCAGCTTGGGAGTTACTACCTCCTACGAGCAGTACTTC TRBJ2-7 TRBV5-1 . .
CAISSGTEAFF TGTGCCATTTCGTCCGGCACTGAAGCTTTCTTT TRBJ1-1 TRBV6-5 . .
CASSGVERSPLHF TGTGCCAGCAGCGGGGTAGAGAGATCACCCCTCCACTTT TRBJ1-6 TRBV6-5 . .
CAWRWQGATEAFF TGTGCCTGGAGGTGGCAGGGGGCCACTGAAGCTTTCTTT TRBJ1-1 TRBV30 TRBD1 .
CASSSPTGVYGYTF TGTGCCAGCAGTTCACCTACAGGGGTCTATGGCTACACCTTC TRBJ1-2 TRBV6-5 TRBD1 .